This entry describes one T cell receptor beta chain. V lost 0 bases to trimming and J lost 7 bases, with 6 bases between them. In germline, CDR1 is ENHRY, CDR2 SYGVKD. CDR3 length: 13 amino acids. The sample belongs to a study of blood T cell repertoires in COVID-19. About the study: The cDNA or gDNA used as material had been derived from T cells, B-cell-depleted T cells, or PBMCs.

Enrolled through a virtual design, the participants were between 18 and 89 years of age and came from 24 US areas. Cohort 3 recovery required two negative PCRs, clearance, or symptom resolution. Only in-frame clones appear in the TCRdb table, and some are missing; sequencing was by immunoSEQ multiplex PCR. Here the sample spans more than 300,000 clones, approximately 90% being singletons. The sequenced sample consisted of PBMCs or T cells enriched from blood (not recorded which). The J gene is TRBJ1-4, the V gene TRBV10-3; D not resolved. The sequence was collected from a woman aged 18-29 years who had recovered from COVID-19. The CDR3 reads CAISESRSEKLFF. CDR3 bases: TGTGCCATCAGTGAGTCGAGGAGTGAAAAACTGTTTTTT.